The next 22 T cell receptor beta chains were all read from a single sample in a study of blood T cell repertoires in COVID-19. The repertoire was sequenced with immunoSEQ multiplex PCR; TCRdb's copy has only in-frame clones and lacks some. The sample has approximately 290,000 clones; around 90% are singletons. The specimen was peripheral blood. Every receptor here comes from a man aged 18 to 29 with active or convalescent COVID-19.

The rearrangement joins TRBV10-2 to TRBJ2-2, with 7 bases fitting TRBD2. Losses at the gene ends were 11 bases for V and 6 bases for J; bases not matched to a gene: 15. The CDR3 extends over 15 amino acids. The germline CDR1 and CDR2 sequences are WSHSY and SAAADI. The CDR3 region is CALPPREAWAGELFF. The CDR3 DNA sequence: TGCGCCCTCCCCCCCCGGGAGGCTTGGGCCGGGGAGCTGTTTTTT.

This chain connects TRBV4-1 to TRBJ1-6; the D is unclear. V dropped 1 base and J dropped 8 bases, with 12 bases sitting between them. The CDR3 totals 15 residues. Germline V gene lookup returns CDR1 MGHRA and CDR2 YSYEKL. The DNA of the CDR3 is TGCGCCAGCAGCCAAGCTCCCAGTTTTTATTCACCCCTCCACTTT. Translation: CASSQAPSFYSPLHF.

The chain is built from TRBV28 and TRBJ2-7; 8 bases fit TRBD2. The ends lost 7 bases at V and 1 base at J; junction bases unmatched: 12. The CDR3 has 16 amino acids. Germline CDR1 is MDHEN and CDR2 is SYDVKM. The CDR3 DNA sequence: TGTGCCAGCAATCTCTCGGGAGGGCCAGTGTCCTACGAGCAGTACTTC. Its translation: CASNLSGGPVSYEQYF.

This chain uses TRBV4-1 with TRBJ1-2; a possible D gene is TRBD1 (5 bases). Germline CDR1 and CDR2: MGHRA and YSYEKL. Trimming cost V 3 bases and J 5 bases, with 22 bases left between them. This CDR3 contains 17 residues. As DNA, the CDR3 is TGCGCCAGCAGCCATACCTTAGGGGAAGTCATGCAGTATGGCTACACCTTC. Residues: CASSHTLGEVMQYGYTF.

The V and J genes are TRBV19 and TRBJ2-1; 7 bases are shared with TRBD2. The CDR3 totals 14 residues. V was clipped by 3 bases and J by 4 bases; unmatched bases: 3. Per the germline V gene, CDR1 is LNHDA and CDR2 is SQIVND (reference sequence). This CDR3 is CASSISGLYNEQFF. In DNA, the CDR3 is TGTGCCAGTAGTATTAGCGGGCTGTACAATGAGCAGTTCTTC.

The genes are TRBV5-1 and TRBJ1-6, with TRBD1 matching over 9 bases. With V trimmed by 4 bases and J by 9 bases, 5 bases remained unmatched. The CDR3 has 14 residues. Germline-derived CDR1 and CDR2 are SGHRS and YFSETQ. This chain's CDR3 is CASSPGTGPSPLHF. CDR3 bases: TGCGCCAGCAGCCCCGGGACAGGGCCTTCACCCCTCCACTTT.

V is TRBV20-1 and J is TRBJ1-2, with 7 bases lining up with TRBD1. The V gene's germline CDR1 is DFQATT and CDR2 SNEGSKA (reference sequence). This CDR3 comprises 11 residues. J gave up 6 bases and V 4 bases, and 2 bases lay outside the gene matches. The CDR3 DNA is TGCAGTGCTAAGACAGGGAATGGCTACACCTTC. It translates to CSAKTGNGYTF.

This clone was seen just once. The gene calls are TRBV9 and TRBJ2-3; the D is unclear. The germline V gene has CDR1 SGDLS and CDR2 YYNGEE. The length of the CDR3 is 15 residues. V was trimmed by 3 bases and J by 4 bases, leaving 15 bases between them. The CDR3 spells CASSAQPNTADTQYF. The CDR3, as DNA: TGTGCCAGCAGCGCGCAACCCAATACAGCAGATACGCAGTATTTT.

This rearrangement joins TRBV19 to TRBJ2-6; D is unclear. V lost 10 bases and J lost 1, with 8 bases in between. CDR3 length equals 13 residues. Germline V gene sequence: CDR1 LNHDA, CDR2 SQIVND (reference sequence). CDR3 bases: TGTGCCACCAGGATATCTGGGGCCAACGTCCTGACTTTC. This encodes CATRISGANVLTF.

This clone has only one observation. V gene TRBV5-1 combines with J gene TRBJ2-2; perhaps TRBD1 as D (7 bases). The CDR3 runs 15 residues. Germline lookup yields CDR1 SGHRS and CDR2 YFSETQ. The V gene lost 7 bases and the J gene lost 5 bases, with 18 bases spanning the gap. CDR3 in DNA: TGCGCCAGCGCGGGGCGGACAGGCCCGACCGGGGAGCTGTTTTTT. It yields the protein CASAGRTGPTGELFF.

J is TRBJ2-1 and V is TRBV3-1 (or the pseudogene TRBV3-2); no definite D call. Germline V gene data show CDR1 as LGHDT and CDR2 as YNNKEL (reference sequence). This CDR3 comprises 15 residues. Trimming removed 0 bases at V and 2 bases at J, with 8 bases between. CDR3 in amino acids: CASSQDSVAYNEQFF. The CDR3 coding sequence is TGTGCCAGCAGCCAAGACAGCGTTGCCTACAATGAGCAGTTCTTC.

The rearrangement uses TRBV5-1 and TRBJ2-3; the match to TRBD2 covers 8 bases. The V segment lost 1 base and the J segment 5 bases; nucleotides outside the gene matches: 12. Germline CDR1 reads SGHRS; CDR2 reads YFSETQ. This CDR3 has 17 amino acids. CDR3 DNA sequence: TGCGCCAGCAGCTTGACCCGAGTAGCGGGAACGGGAGATACGCAGTATTTT. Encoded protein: CASSLTRVAGTGDTQYF.

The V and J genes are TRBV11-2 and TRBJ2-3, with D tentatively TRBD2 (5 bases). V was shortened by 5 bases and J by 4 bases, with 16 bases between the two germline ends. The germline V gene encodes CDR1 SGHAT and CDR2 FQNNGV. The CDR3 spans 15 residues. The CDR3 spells CASSGLPNGADTQYF. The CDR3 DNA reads TGTGCCAGCAGCGGGCTCCCTAACGGGGCAGATACGCAGTATTTT.

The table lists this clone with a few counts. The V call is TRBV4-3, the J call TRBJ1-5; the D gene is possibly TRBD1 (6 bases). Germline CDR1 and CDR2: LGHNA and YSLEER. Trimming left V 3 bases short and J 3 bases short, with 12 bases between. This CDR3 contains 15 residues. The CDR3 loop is CASSQTTGNNQPQHF. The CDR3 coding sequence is TGCGCCAGCAGCCAGACCACAGGGAACAATCAGCCCCAGCATTTT.

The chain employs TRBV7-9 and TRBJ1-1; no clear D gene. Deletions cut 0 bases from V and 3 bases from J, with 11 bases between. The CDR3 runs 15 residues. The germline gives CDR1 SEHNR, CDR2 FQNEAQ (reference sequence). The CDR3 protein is CASSLALKADTEAFF. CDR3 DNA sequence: TGTGCCAGCAGCTTAGCGTTAAAGGCGGACACTGAAGCTTTCTTT.

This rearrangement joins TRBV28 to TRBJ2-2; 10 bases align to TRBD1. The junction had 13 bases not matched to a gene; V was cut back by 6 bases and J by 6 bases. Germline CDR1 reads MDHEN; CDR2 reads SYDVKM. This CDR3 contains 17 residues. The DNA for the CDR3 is TGTGCCAGCAGCCCAGGGGAGGACAGGGGGGCGGCCGGGGAGCTGTTTTTT. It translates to CASSPGEDRGAAGELFF.

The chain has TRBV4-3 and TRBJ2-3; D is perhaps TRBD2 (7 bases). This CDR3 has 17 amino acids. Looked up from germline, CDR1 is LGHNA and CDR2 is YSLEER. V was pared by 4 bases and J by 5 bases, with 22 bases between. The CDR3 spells CASSPKGVGGVKDTQYF. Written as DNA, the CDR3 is TGCGCCAGCAGCCCCAAGGGCGTAGGGGGGGTGAAAGATACGCAGTATTTT.

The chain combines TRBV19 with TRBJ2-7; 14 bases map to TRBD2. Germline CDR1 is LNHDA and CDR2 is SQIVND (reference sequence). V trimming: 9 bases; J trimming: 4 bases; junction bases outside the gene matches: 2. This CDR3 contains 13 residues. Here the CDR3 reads CASRLAGGYEQYF. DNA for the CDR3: TGTGCCAGCAGACTAGCGGGAGGGTACGAGCAGTACTTC.

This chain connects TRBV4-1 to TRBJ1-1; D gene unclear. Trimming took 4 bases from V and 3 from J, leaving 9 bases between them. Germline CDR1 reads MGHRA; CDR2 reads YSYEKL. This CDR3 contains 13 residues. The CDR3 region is CASSRGMDTEAFF. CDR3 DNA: TGCGCCAGCAGCCGCGGGATGGACACTGAAGCTTTCTTT.

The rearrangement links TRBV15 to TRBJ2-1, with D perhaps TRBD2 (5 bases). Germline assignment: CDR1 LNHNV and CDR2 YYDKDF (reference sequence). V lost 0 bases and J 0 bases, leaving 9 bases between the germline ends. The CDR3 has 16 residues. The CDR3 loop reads CATSRDLGSSYNEQFF. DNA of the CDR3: TGTGCCACCAGCAGAGATTTGGGGAGCTCCTACAATGAGCAGTTCTTC.

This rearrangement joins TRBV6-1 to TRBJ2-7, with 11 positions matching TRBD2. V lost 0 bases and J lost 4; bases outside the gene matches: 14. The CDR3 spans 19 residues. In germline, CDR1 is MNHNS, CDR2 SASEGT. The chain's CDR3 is CASSEASGKLAGEQYEQYF. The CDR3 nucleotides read TGTGCCAGCAGTGAAGCGTCGGGGAAACTAGCGGGGGAGCAGTACGAGCAGTACTTC.

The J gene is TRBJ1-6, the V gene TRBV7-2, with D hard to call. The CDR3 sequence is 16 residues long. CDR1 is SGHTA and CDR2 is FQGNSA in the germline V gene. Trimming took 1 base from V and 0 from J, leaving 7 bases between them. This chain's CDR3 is CASSLGSSSYNSPLHF. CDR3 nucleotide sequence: TGTGCCAGCAGCTTAGGGAGTAGCTCCTATAATTCACCCCTCCACTTT.